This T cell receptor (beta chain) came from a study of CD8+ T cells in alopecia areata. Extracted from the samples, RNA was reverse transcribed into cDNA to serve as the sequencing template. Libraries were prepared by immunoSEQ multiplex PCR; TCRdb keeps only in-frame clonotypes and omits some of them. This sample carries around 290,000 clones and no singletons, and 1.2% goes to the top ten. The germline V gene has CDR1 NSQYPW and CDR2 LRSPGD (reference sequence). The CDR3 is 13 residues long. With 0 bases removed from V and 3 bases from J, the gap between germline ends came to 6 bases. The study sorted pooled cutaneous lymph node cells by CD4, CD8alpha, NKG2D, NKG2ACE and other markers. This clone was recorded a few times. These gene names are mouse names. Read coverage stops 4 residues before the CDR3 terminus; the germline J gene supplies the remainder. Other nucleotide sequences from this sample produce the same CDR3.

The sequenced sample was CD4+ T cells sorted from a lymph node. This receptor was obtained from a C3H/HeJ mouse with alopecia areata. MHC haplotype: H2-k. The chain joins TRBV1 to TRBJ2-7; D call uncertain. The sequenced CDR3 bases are TGCACCTGCAGTGCAGAAGCAGGCTAT. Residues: CTCSAEAGY. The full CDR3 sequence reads CTCSAEAGYEQYF.